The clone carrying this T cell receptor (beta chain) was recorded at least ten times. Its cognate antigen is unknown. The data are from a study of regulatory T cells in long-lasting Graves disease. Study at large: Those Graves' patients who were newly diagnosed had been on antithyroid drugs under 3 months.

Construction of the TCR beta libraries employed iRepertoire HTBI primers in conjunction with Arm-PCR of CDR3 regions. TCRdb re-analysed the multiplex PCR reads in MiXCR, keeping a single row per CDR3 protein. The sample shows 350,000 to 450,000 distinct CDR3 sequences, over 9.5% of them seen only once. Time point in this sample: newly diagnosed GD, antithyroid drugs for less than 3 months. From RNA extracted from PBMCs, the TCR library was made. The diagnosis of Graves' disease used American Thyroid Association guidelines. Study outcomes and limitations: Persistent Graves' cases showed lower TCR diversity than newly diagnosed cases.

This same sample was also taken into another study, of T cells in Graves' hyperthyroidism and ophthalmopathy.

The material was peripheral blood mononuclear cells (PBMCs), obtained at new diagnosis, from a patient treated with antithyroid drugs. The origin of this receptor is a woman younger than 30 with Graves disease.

CDR3 sequence reads: CASSLPLGSTDTQYF. The CDR3, as DNA: TGTGCCAGCAGCTTACCCTTGGGTAGCACAGATACGCAGTATTTT. The chain links TRBV7-2 to TRBJ2-3, with D unclear. The germline V and J ends were trimmed by 2 bases and 0 bases, with 9 bases remaining between them. This CDR3 comprises 15 residues. CDR1 and CDR2 from the germline V gene are SGHTA and FQGNSA.